This record looks at one TCR beta chain sequence and its context. Its target antigen remains unknown. The sample holds no much larger clone one base away, and base qualities are not on file. The data were obtained in a study of blood T cell repertoires in COVID-19 (TCRdb year 2020). Turning to the overall study: Samples covering the acute and convalescent phases of COVID-19 were provided by collaborators in the United States, Italy and Spain. Where HLA class I and class II types were available, the types were taken from metadata supplied by the sample provider, not from assay-based typing. The material from the prospective study consisted of cDNA or gDNA derived from T cells, B-cell-depleted T cells, or PBMCs. The repertoires were made available in a free public database intended to serve as a resource for research on the immune response to SARS-CoV-2. Deeply sampled blood TCRbeta repertoires from subjects exposed to, actively infected with, or recovered from COVID-19 were included in the dataset. Samples came from the ongoing ImmuneRACE study (first 160 participants) plus 1,254 subjects from 6 global collaborators. The sample metadata nearly always contained a de-identified subject ID, COVID-19 status, age in years and sex.

A distance of 12 bases separates the germline ends of V and J, which lose 7 bases and 5 bases respectively. Counted from cysteine to phenylalanine, this CDR3 has 12 amino acids. Only the CDR3 portion is preserved as DNA: 36 bases, with reading frame beginning at the first base. According to the germline V gene, CDR1 reads MDHEN and CDR2 reads SYDVKM. Paper-wide results and their limitations: How much clinical and demographic metadata was included differed by source and by participant, and the metadata was provided uncurated.

TCRbeta CDR3 regions were amplified from genomic DNA using the immunoSEQ Assay, a bias-controlled multiplex PCR. The source study handled its data this way. Nucleated cell counts per sample were estimated from amplification of reference gene primers within the assay. To quantify the absolute abundance of each unique TCRbeta CDR3 rearrangement, sequence reads were collapsed and filtered. Productive Simpson clonality was computed per sample as the square root of Simpson's diversity index over productive rearrangements. TCRdb limited this immuneACCESS table to in-frame rearrangements with V and J called. A share of clones is missing; checked studies link under half to unresolved V genes, and the rest is unexplained. That table is the source of V, J and clone size, and D and trimming were worked out from the DNA. The sample contains 200,000 to 250,000 clones, just over 90% of them found a single time. Approximately 1.9% of the sample lies in the top ten.

Enrolling through a virtual design, the prospective study's participants ranged in age from roughly 18 to 95 years and lived across roughly 23 United States geographic areas. In the prospective study, cohorts were assigned on the basis of participant-reported clinical history obtained from a screening survey and a study questionnaire. ImmuneRACE Cohort 3 recovered participants were defined by two consecutive negative NP/OP PCR tests, healthcare professional clearance, or symptom resolution. Each participant in the prospective study had whole blood, serum and a nasopharyngeal or oropharyngeal swab collected by mobile phlebotomists. Prospective study participants could optionally give additional blood draws and questionnaires over an approximately 2-month period. Before DNA extraction, blood samples from the prospective study were shipped at room temperature or frozen.

The V and J genes are TRBV28 and TRBJ2-7; no D gene call is confident. This clonotype was sampled from a woman between 18 and 30 years old who had recovered from COVID-19. Material for sequencing was PBMCs or T cells enriched from blood (not recorded which). DNA sequence: TGTGCCAGCACCAGGCAGTGGGACGAGCAGTACTTC. It specifies CASTRQWDEQYF.